The sequence of this T cell receptor (beta chain) was determined in a study of blood T cell repertoires in COVID-19. For the study at large: From T cells, B-cell-depleted T cells, or PBMCs came the material, which was cDNA or gDNA.

Germline assignment: CDR1 KGHSH and CDR2 LQKENI. Trimming took off 5 bases at V and 5 bases at J, with 12 bases between the two ends. The CDR3 is 14 residues long. Original processing methods: Cell counts per sample came from amplifying reference gene primers. TCRdb's copy holds only in-frame clones and misses some; the assay was immunoSEQ multiplex PCR. V and J calls and clone size are as listed in that table; D and trimming were resolved from the DNA. The data contain roughly 300,000 clones, 91% of them singletons. This receptor was identified in a woman in her thirties with COVID-19, enrolled during active disease. The chain joins TRBV18 to TRBJ2-2; weak D call: TRBD2 (5 bases). The specimen was peripheral blood. The CDR3, as DNA: TGTGCCAGCTCAAAGGACTTATTTACCGGGGAGCTGTTTTTT. Its protein is CASSKDLFTGELFF. Looking up the rest from reference TRBV18 and TRBJ2-2 gives the full variable domain: NAGVMQNPRHLVRRRGQEARLRCSPMKGHSHVYWYRQLPEEGLKFMVYLQKENIIDESGMPKERFSAEFPKEGPSILRIQQVVRGDSAAYFCASSKDLFTGELFFGEGSRLTVL.